These T cell receptor beta chains were read from a single sample in a study of CD8 T cells in ankylosing spondylitis. TCRdb reanalysed the 5' RACE reads using MiXCR and keeps one entry per CDR3 protein. The sample lists 390,000 or so distinct CDR3 sequences, under 25% occurring once. The sequenced sample was blood, either unsorted or a sorted T cell fraction (not recorded which). Receptors originate from a male donor with ankylosing spondylitis. CDR3s include the opening cysteine and the closing phenylalanine or tryptophan. A D gene is named only where the DNA matches it firmly. Clone size is stated in some rows and not others, as once, few, many or a class when expanded.

V gene	D gene	J gene	clone size	CDR3 protein	CDR3 DNA
TRBV5-1	TRBD2	TRBJ2-5	few	CASSHSGRDQETQYF	TGCGCCAGCAGCCATAGCGGGAGGGATCAAGAGACCCAGTACTTC
TRBV7-8	.	TRBJ2-5	.	CASSLDGHWETQYF	TGTGCCAGCAGCTTAGACGGGCATTGGGAGACCCAGTACTTC
TRBV20-1	.	TRBJ2-1	many	CSARDMSSGYNEQFF	TGCAGTGCTAGAGATATGAGTAGCGGTTACAATGAGCAGTTCTTC
TRBV5-1	TRBD1	TRBJ2-7	few	CASSTSTGHSYEQYF	TGCGCCAGCAGCACCTCGACAGGGCACTCCTACGAGCAGTACTTC
TRBV20-1	.	TRBJ1-3	few	CSASFPESSGNTIYF	TGCAGTGCTAGTTTCCCGGAGAGCTCTGGAAACACCATATATTTT
TRBV28	TRBD2	TRBJ2-5	.	CASSFSRGLAGVETQYF	TGTGCCAGCAGTTTCTCCCGCGGACTAGCGGGGGTCGAGACCCAGTACTTC
TRBV7-2	.	TRBJ2-7	few	CASSLAARALAGEQYF	TGTGCCAGCAGCTTAGCGGCCAGGGCTCTAGCTGGGGAGCAGTACTTC
TRBV10-3	.	TRBJ1-1	few	CAISPVGNEAFF	TGTGCCATCAGTCCGGTGGGGAATGAAGCTTTCTTT
TRBV21-1	.	TRBJ2-1	.	CASRTSVPLGDSYNEQFF	TGTGCCAGCAGGACTAGCGTACCCCTGGGGGACTCCTACAATGAGCAGTTCTTC
TRBV12-3/TRBV12-4	.	TRBJ1-1	.	CASSLLRSEAFF	TGTGCCAGCAGTTTATTAAGGTCTGAAGCTTTCTTT
TRBV7-9	.	TRBJ2-7	.	CASSAAYEQYF	TGTGCCAGCAGCGCCGCTTACGAGCAGTACTTC
TRBV18	.	TRBJ2-7	many	CASSTQGVVNEQYF	TGTGCCAGCTCAACTCAAGGCGTCGTGAACGAGCAGTACTTC
TRBV14	.	TRBJ2-1	.	CASSQGGGRYNEQFF	TGTGCCAGCAGCCAAGGTGGGGGAAGATACAATGAGCAGTTCTTC
TRBV20-1	.	TRBJ2-5	.	CSGLMGTQYF	TGCAGTGGTCTTATGGGGACCCAGTACTTC
TRBV19	.	TRBJ2-2	few	CASSSPGLPTLNTGELFF	TGTGCCAGTAGTTCCCCGGGACTTCCAACTCTAAACACCGGGGAGCTGTTTTTT
TRBV4-1	.	TRBJ2-4	.	CASRRDPRIEVQYF	TGCGCCAGCAGGCGGGACCCTCGTATTGAGGTTCAGTACTTC
TRBV5-1	.	TRBJ1-4	.	CASSRSRTASTNEKLFF	TGCGCCAGCAGCCGGTCGCGAACAGCTTCAACTAATGAAAAACTGTTTTTT
TRBV20-1	TRBD2	TRBJ2-1	few	CSAQAPGGYNEQFF	TGCAGTGCCCAGGCCCCGGGAGGTTACAATGAGCAGTTCTTC
TRBV6-2/TRBV6-3	.	TRBJ1-1	.	CASSPARGPDTEAFF	TGTGCCAGCAGCCCCGCTAGAGGGCCTGACACTGAAGCTTTCTTT
TRBV12-3/TRBV12-4	.	TRBJ2-2	many	CASSFVLWAGELFF	TGTGCCAGCAGTTTCGTTCTCTGGGCCGGGGAGCTGTTTTTT
TRBV11-2	TRBD2	TRBJ2-1	.	CASSRIKREGPDEQFF	TGTGCCAGCAGCCGAATCAAGCGGGAGGGCCCTGATGAGCAGTTCTTC
TRBV29-1	.	TRBJ2-3	.	CSVEDSTRWADTQYF	TGCAGCGTTGAAGATTCCACTAGATGGGCAGATACGCAGTATTTT
TRBV5-1	TRBD1	TRBJ1-6	.	CASSYRSSGQGSNSPLHF	TGCGCCAGCAGCTACCGTAGCTCAGGACAGGGCTCTAATTCACCCCTCCACTTT
TRBV12-3/TRBV12-4	.	TRBJ2-2	few	CASSLGQGRSTGELFF	TGTGCCAGCAGTTTAGGGCAGGGGAGGTCGACCGGGGAGCTGTTTTTT
TRBV20-1	.	TRBJ1-5	.	CSASLGRQVGNQPQHF	TGCAGTGCTAGCCTTGGAAGACAGGTGGGCAATCAGCCCCAGCATTTT
TRBV18	.	TRBJ2-5	few	CASSPPRQDEETQYF	TGTGCCAGCTCACCACCGCGACAGGATGAAGAGACCCAGTACTTC
TRBV28	.	TRBJ1-2	.	CAIRVPYGYTF	TGTGCCATCAGGGTCCCTTATGGCTACACCTTC
TRBV19	TRBD1	TRBJ1-2	few	CASRQGKDYGYTF	TGTGCCAGTAGACAGGGGAAAGACTATGGCTACACCTTC
TRBV15	.	TRBJ1-4	few	CATSIRWGVAEKLFF	TGTGCCACCAGCATTAGATGGGGGGTGGCGGAAAAACTGTTTTTT
TRBV19	.	TRBJ1-5	.	CASSTRADNQPQHF	TGTGCCAGTAGTACCCGGGCCGACAATCAGCCCCAGCATTTT
TRBV28	.	TRBJ1-3	.	CASRDPFGNTIYF	TGTGCCAGCAGAGACCCTTTTGGAAACACCATATATTTT
TRBV7-2	TRBD2	TRBJ2-5	few	CASSWGIAGGQETQYF	TGTGCCAGCAGCTGGGGGATTGCGGGAGGTCAAGAGACCCAGTACTTC
TRBV11-2	TRBD2	TRBJ2-3	.	CASSLWASGDTDTQYF	TGTGCCAGCAGCTTATGGGCCAGCGGGGACACAGATACGCAGTATTTT
TRBV27	.	TRBJ1-4	.	CASTSHRDEKLFF	TGTGCCAGCACCTCGCACAGGGACGAAAAACTGTTTTTT
TRBV20-1	.	TRBJ1-5	few	CSGSTQSNQPQHF	TGCAGTGGCTCCACACAGAGCAATCAGCCCCAGCATTTT
TRBV20-1	TRBD2	TRBJ2-3	few	CSARDRRLAGTDTQYF	TGCAGTGCTAGAGATAGGAGACTAGCGGGAACAGATACGCAGTATTTT